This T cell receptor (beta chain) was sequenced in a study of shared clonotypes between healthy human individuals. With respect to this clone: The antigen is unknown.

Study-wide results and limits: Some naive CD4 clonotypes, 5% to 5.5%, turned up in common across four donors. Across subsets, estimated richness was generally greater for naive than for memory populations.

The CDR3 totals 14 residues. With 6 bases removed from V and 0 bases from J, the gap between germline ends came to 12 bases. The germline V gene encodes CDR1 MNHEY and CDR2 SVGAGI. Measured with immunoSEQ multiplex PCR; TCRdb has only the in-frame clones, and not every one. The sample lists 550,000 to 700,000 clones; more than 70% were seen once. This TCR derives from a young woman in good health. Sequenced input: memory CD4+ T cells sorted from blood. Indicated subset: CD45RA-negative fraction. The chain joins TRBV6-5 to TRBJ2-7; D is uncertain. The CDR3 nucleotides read TGTGCCAGCAGATCCTACCCCCACTCCTACGAGCAGTACTTC. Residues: CASRSYPHSYEQYF.